This T cell receptor (beta chain) was observed in a study of T cell repertoires in cytomegalovirus infection. At the level of the study: Shared public TCR beta signatures pointed to both CMV infection and a matching HLA type.

TCRdb re-called the reads with MiXCR, one entry per CDR3 protein. The repertoire consists of 200,000 or so distinct CDR3 sequences, with 28% occurring once and the leading ten covering roughly 31%. This clonotype was detected only a few times. The target antigen is unknown. Overall study results and limits: Clonotype analysis showed dominance of the ex vivo response by HLA-C-restricted CMV-specific TCR beta clonotypes.

The sequencing input was PBMCs. This TCR was sampled from a human donor in good health (CMV status not recorded). Some clones in this sample may be carry-over from other donors' samples.

This CDR3 is CASSYSQGATDTQYF. The DNA for the CDR3 is TGTGCCAGCAGCTATTCCCAGGGGGCTACAGATACGCAGTATTTT. The chain couples TRBV7-6 to TRBJ2-3, with 8 bases aligning to TRBD1. The CDR3 is 15 residues long. The germline V gene encodes CDR1 SGHVS and CDR2 FNYEAQ. J lost 3 bases, V lost 4 bases, and 6 bases had no gene match.